The source of this T cell receptor beta chain is a study of blood T cell repertoires in COVID-19. Study details: Whether acute or convalescent, the COVID-19 samples came from the United States, Italy and Spain.

Original data processing: Amplifying reference gene primers gave estimates of nucleated cell counts. Assay: immunoSEQ multiplex PCR; the TCRdb copy retains only in-frame clones and omits some. That table gives V, J and clone size, and the DNA gave D and trimming. Of more than 85,000 clones listed, less than 75% are singletons. The CDR3 extends over 11 amino acids. The V gene's germline CDR1 is MNHEY and CDR2 SVGEGT. Trimming took 4 bases from V and 11 from J, leaving 11 bases between them. This receptor was obtained from an older woman with acute or convalescent COVID-19. The rearrangement links TRBV6-2 or TRBV6-3 to TRBJ1-1; weak D call: TRBD1 (5 bases). The specimen sequenced was peripheral blood. This CDR3 reads CASSSGSSAFF. The CDR3 nucleotides read TGTGCCAGCAGTTCAGGGTCCTCTGCTTTCTTT.